This T cell receptor (beta chain) was identified in a study of cytomegalovirus exposure and HLA in healthy donors. On the study more broadly: Early released data had about 80 million unique TCRs, all coming from HLA-typed donors.

Use of 60 Vbeta and 13 Jbeta primers characterized the PCR. Method: immunoSEQ multiplex PCR; TCRdb's copy keeps in-frame clones and lacks some. Of approximately 120,000 clones in the sample, roughly 70% were seen once. V was clipped by 1 base and J by 3 bases; unmatched bases: 4. CDR3 length equals 15 residues. In germline, CDR1 is SGHNT, CDR2 YYREEE (reference sequence). V and J are TRBV5-4 and TRBJ1-1; 9 bases align to TRBD1. The sequenced sample consisted of PBMCs. The TCR sequence derives from a man aged 35-49 years in good health and CMV-seronegative. CDR3 sequence reads: CASSLTGGPDTEAFF. CDR3 in DNA: TGTGCCAGCAGCTTGACAGGGGGCCCGGACACTGAAGCTTTCTTT. Combining the CDR3 with reference TRBV5-4 and TRBJ1-1 gives the whole variable domain ETGVTQSPTHLIKTRGQQVTLRCSSQSGHNTVSWYQQALGQGPQFIFQYYREEENGRGNFPPRFSGLQFPNYSSELNVNALELDDSALYLCASSLTGGPDTEAFFGQGTRLTVV.